The rows below give T cell receptor beta chains drawn from one sample of a study of T cell responses to AZD1222 COVID-19 vaccine. Using immunoSEQ multiplex PCR, the repertoire was profiled, and TCRdb retains in-frame clones only, with some absent. The table includes more than 80,000 clones, less than 95% detected once. This material consisted of peripheral blood, taken 28 days after the second AZD1222 dose. These receptor sequences come from an adult who received the AZD1222 COVID-19 vaccine. Each CDR3 is given with its conserved first and last residue. The order of the fields is J gene, V gene, clone size, D gene, CDR3 protein, CDR3 DNA. The D gene is left open where the match is weak. Size is omitted from some rows. Given values are once, few, many or a class for expanded clones.

TRBJ1-2,TRBV4-2,.,.,CASSQDGPRTYGYTF,TGTGCCAGCAGCCAAGACGGCCCCCGGACCTATGGCTACACCTTC
TRBJ2-7,TRBV12-3/TRBV12-4,.,.,CASSFGGSHEQYF,TGTGCCAGCAGTTTCGGGGGTTCCCACGAGCAGTACTTC
TRBJ2-7,TRBV18,.,.,CASSPDHASFYEQYF,TGTGCCAGCTCACCAGACCACGCCTCCTTCTACGAGCAGTACTTC
TRBJ2-7,TRBV7-2,.,TRBD2,CASSSGLAGFDEQYF,TGTGCCAGCAGCTCGGGACTAGCGGGGTTTGACGAGCAGTACTTC
TRBJ2-5,TRBV5-4,few,.,CASSLTRGETQYF,TGTGCCAGCAGCCTAACACGAGGGGAGACCCAGTACTTC
TRBJ1-1,TRBV19,once,.,CASSIDLRGGTEAFF,TGTGCCAGTAGTATAGATCTGAGGGGAGGGACTGAAGCTTTCTTT
TRBJ2-1,TRBV7-6,.,.,CASSLAGTAYNEQFF,TGTGCCAGCAGCTTAGCGGGGACTGCCTACAATGAGCAGTTCTTC
TRBJ2-7,TRBV3-1/TRBV3-2,.,.,CASSQAGDYEQYF,TGTGCCAGCAGCCAGGCAGGGGACTACGAGCAGTACTTC
TRBJ1-6,TRBV16,.,.,CASSQSTRAPLHF,TGTGCCAGCAGCCAATCAACCCGGGCACCCCTCCACTTT
TRBJ2-3,TRBV9,.,.,CASSADGSADTQYF,TGTGCCAGCAGCGCGGACGGTTCGGCAGATACGCAGTATTTT
TRBJ2-2,TRBV9,.,.,CASSRRGINTGELFF,TGTGCCAGCAGCCGGAGGGGAATTAACACCGGGGAGCTGTTTTTT
TRBJ1-2,TRBV12-3/TRBV12-4,.,.,CASSLRYSDGYTF,TGTGCCAGCAGTTTGCGGTACAGTGACGGCTACACCTTC
TRBJ2-5,TRBV10-3,.,.,CAIRSGVQETQYF,TGTGCCATCAGGTCAGGGGTTCAAGAGACCCAGTACTTC
TRBJ2-5,TRBV14,many,.,CASSQGIQETQYF,TGTGCCAGCAGCCAAGGGATACAAGAGACCCAGTACTTC
TRBJ1-4,TRBV11-3,.,.,CASSLPPVDEKLFF,TGTGCCAGCAGCTTACCGCCAGTGGATGAAAAACTGTTTTTT
TRBJ2-5,TRBV6-2/TRBV6-3,.,.,CASSIGILETQYF,TGTGCCAGCAGTATAGGAATTTTAGAGACCCAGTACTTC
TRBJ2-7,TRBV29-1,.,.,CSVADSTYEQYF,TGCAGCGTCGCAGACAGTACCTACGAGCAGTACTTC
TRBJ1-1,TRBV4-3,.,.,CASSLTKSSTEAFF,TGCGCCAGCAGCCTCACGAAGAGTAGCACTGAAGCTTTCTTT
TRBJ1-4,TRBV4-1,once,.,CASSVNPQGKVEKLFF,TGCGCCAGCAGCGTAAACCCTCAGGGGAAGGTTGAAAAACTGTTTTTT
TRBJ1-5,TRBV27,.,.,CATSWSSNQPQHF,TGTGCCACCTCGTGGAGTAGCAATCAGCCCCAGCATTTT
TRBJ2-5,TRBV3-1/TRBV3-2,.,TRBD2,CASSQVSGGLQETQYF,TGTGCCAGCAGCCAGGTCAGCGGGGGCCTCCAAGAGACCCAGTACTTC
TRBJ2-5,TRBV3-1/TRBV3-2,.,TRBD2,CASSGGAGVETQYF,TGTGCCAGCAGTGGGGGAGCGGGGGTCGAGACCCAGTACTTC
TRBJ1-4,TRBV6-6,.,TRBD1,CASRGQGYEKLFF,TGTGCCAGCAGGGGACAGGGGTATGAAAAACTGTTTTTT
TRBJ2-7,TRBV7-2,.,.,CASSSEAYEQYF,TGTGCCAGCAGCTCTGAGGCCTACGAGCAGTACTTC
TRBJ2-3,TRBV12-5,.,.,CASGSSPTDTQYF,TGTGCTAGTGGTTCCTCCCCCACAGATACGCAGTATTTT
TRBJ1-2,TRBV29-1,.,.,CTTPGGVDGYTF,TGCACCACCCCTGGGGGCGTAGATGGCTACACCTTC
TRBJ1-5,TRBV5-6,.,.,CASSLGTQNQPQHF,TGTGCCAGCAGCTTGGGGACACAAAATCAGCCCCAGCATTTT
TRBJ2-7,TRBV19,.,TRBD1,CASSIERQGSEQYF,TGTGCCAGTAGTATAGAGAGACAGGGGAGTGAGCAGTACTTC
TRBJ1-6,TRBV30,.,.,CAWSDVIVYSPLHF,TGTGCCTGGAGTGACGTCATCGTGTACTCACCCCTCCACTTT
TRBJ2-7,TRBV5-1,.,.,CASSWLGQPVDEQYF,TGCGCCAGCAGCTGGTTGGGGCAGCCGGTAGACGAGCAGTACTTC
TRBJ1-1,TRBV10-3,.,.,CAIKPGRDIYPAFF,TGTGCCATCAAACCTGGCCGGGACATCTACCCAGCTTTCTTT
TRBJ2-7,TRBV5-1,.,.,CASSLGGEQYF,TGCGCCAGCAGCTTGGGGGGCGAGCAGTACTTC
TRBJ1-1,TRBV18,.,.,CASSPDPNTEAFF,TGTGCCAGCTCACCAGACCCGAACACTGAAGCTTTCTTT
TRBJ2-3,TRBV7-9,.,TRBD1,CASSSGQVIDTQYF,TGTGCCAGCAGCTCAGGACAGGTTATAGATACGCAGTATTTT
TRBJ1-3,TRBV12-3/TRBV12-4,.,.,CASRSPGNTIYF,TGTGCCAGCAGGAGTCCTGGAAACACCATATATTTT
TRBJ1-3,TRBV5-1,.,.,CASSPGLMENSGNTIYF,TGCGCCAGCAGCCCGGGGCTTATGGAAAACTCTGGAAACACCATATATTTT
TRBJ1-4,TRBV19,.,.,CASSPRGSFNEKLFF,TGTGCCAGTAGTCCACGGGGGAGCTTTAATGAAAAACTGTTTTTT
TRBJ2-2,TRBV6-4,.,TRBD1,CASSDIRGTGELFF,TGTGCCAGCAGTGACATCAGGGGGACCGGGGAGCTGTTTTTT
TRBJ2-2,TRBV7-7,.,.,CASSSSGANTGELFF,TGTGCTAGCAGCTCGTCAGGGGCGAACACCGGGGAGCTGTTTTTT
TRBJ1-1,TRBV12-5,.,.,CASGLSGIRGNTEAFF,TGTGCTAGTGGTTTGAGTGGCATCCGCGGAAACACTGAAGCTTTCTTT
TRBJ1-1,TRBV18,.,.,CASSPPMGEWTEAFF,TGTGCCAGCTCACCACCGATGGGGGAATGGACTGAAGCTTTCTTT
TRBJ1-5,TRBV28,few,.,CASRGGNQPQHF,TGTGCCAGCAGGGGGGGGAATCAGCCCCAGCATTTT
TRBJ1-5,TRBV27,.,.,CASGAREYQPQHF,TGTGCCAGCGGGGCCAGGGAATATCAGCCCCAGCATTTT
TRBJ2-2,TRBV2,.,TRBD2,CATLLAGAPTGELFF,TGTGCCACCCTACTAGCGGGGGCCCCCACCGGGGAGCTGTTTTTT
TRBJ1-2,TRBV9,.,.,CASSVSPLSNYGYTF,TGTGCCAGCAGCGTATCCCCCCTAAGCAACTATGGCTACACCTTC
TRBJ2-3,TRBV4-3,.,TRBD2,CASSQTHGGGSDTQYF,TGCGCCAGCAGCCAAACTCACGGGGGGGGGTCAGATACGCAGTATTTT
TRBJ2-1,TRBV19,.,TRBD2,CAVSVAGGPYNEQFF,TGTGCCGTGAGCGTTGCGGGGGGCCCCTACAATGAGCAGTTCTTC
TRBJ2-5,TRBV7-2,.,.,CASSPMRGETQYF,TGTGCCAGCAGCCCCATGCGGGGAGAGACCCAGTACTTC
TRBJ2-7,TRBV6-2/TRBV6-3,.,.,CASSYSRRGASYEQYF,TGTGCCAGCAGTTACTCGCGGCGGGGTGCCTCCTACGAGCAGTACTTC
TRBJ1-1,TRBV7-9,.,.,CAKDGSGHTEAFF,TGTGCCAAAGACGGCAGCGGGCACACTGAAGCTTTCTTT
TRBJ2-3,TRBV11-3,once,TRBD1,CASSNRGTSTDTQYF,TGTGCCAGCAGCAACAGGGGGACTAGCACAGATACGCAGTATTTT
TRBJ2-2,TRBV6-2/TRBV6-3,.,TRBD2,CASSYPQRGGPAGELFF,TGTGCCAGCAGTTACCCTCAGCGGGGGGGCCCGGCCGGGGAGCTGTTTTTT
TRBJ2-3,TRBV7-6,.,TRBD2,CASSSERGGMVNTQYF,TGTGCCAGCAGCTCCGAGCGGGGGGGCATGGTAAATACGCAGTATTTT
TRBJ1-2,TRBV28,.,TRBD1,CASRSGTGFGYTF,TGTGCCAGCAGGTCCGGGACAGGGTTTGGCTACACCTTC